These 3 T cell receptor beta chains share one sample of origin, sequenced in a study of cytomegalovirus exposure and HLA in healthy donors. Amplification used 60 Vbeta primers and 13 Jbeta primers. Using immunoSEQ multiplex PCR, the repertoire was profiled, and TCRdb retains in-frame clones only, with some absent. This sample's clone table lists tens of thousands of clones. Sequencing input: PBMCs. The receptors were gathered from a young man in good health and CMV-seropositive.

This chain uses TRBV4-1 with TRBJ2-2, with TRBD2 matching 11 bases. The CDR3 sequence is 18 residues long. Germline trimming cut 0 bases from V and 7 bases from J; bases unmatched to any gene: 10. CDR1 MGHRA and CDR2 YSYEKL come from the germline V gene. DNA for the CDR3: TGCGCCAGCAGCCAAGATTGGCCTAGCGGGAGGTCGATCGGGGAGCTGTTTTTT. It is translated as CASSQDWPSGRSIGELFF.

The chain has TRBV9 and TRBJ2-1; possibly TRBD2 for D (6 bases). The CDR3 is 13 amino acids. Trimming cost V 3 bases and J 3 bases, with 7 bases left between them. Germline V gene lookup returns CDR1 SGDLS and CDR2 YYNGEE. The DNA of the CDR3 is TGTGCCAGCAGCGCTAGCGACTACAATGAGCAGTTCTTC. Its protein product is CASSASDYNEQFF.

This chain connects TRBV10-1 to TRBJ1-1, with D possibly matching TRBD1 (6 bases). The CDR3 consists of 15 residues. Germline V gene lookup returns CDR1 WNHNN and CDR2 SYGVQD (reference sequence). Deletions cut 3 bases from V and 5 bases from J, with 16 bases between. CDR3 bases: TGCGCCAGCAGTGAAGAGCGGGGGGCCGGGACTGAAGCTTTCTTT. It encodes CASSEERGAGTEAFF.